A selection of T cell receptor beta chains follows, all from one sample in a study of blood T cell repertoires in COVID-19. The protocol was immunoSEQ multiplex PCR, while the TCRdb copy is restricted to in-frame clones and leaves out a portion. Of over 95,000 clones detected, 85% appear once; the ten largest clones hold around an eighth. Sequencing was done on a sample of peripheral blood. The receptors were sampled from a human donor in a cohort sampled during active COVID-19. The CDR3 runs from the conserved cysteine through the conserved F or W. The D gene is left open where the match is weak. Size values are once, few and many counts, or a class for expanded clones, and some rows have none.

abundance: -; len: 15; j_gene: TRBJ2-7; d_gene: TRBD1; v_gene: TRBV5-1; CDR3nt: TGCGCCAGCAGCTTCCGGGACAGGGGGCCCTACGAGCAGTACTTC; CDR3aa: CASSFRDRGPYEQYF
abundance: -; len: 17; j_gene: TRBJ2-7; d_gene: TRBD2; v_gene: TRBV4-3; CDR3nt: TGCGCCAGCAGCCAAGGGGGAACGGGGGGAAGCTCCTACGAGCAGTACTTC; CDR3aa: CASSQGGTGGSSYEQYF
abundance: -; len: 15; j_gene: TRBJ2-3; d_gene: -; v_gene: TRBV27; CDR3nt: TGTGCCAGCAGTGCTCAGGGTAGATTCACAGATACGCAGTATTTT; CDR3aa: CASSAQGRFTDTQYF
abundance: -; len: 13; j_gene: TRBJ2-5; d_gene: -; v_gene: TRBV12-5; CDR3nt: TGTGCTAGTGGTCCGACTAGCCAAGAGACCCAGTACTTC; CDR3aa: CASGPTSQETQYF
abundance: few; len: 14; j_gene: TRBJ2-3; d_gene: -; v_gene: TRBV21-1; CDR3nt: TGTGCCATCCGAGGTGGCGGGGGGGGAGATACGCAGTATTTT; CDR3aa: CAIRGGGGGDTQYF
abundance: -; len: 15; j_gene: TRBJ1-2; d_gene: TRBD1; v_gene: TRBV30; CDR3nt: TGTGCCTGGAGTCCCCTTACGACAGGGTCCTATGGCTACACCTTC; CDR3aa: CAWSPLTTGSYGYTF
abundance: -; len: 16; j_gene: TRBJ2-1; d_gene: TRBD1; v_gene: TRBV7-8; CDR3nt: TGTGCCAGCAGCGAAGACCGGGACAGGAAAGTAAATGAGCAGTTCTTC; CDR3aa: CASSEDRDRKVNEQFF
abundance: -; len: 13; j_gene: TRBJ1-6; d_gene: -; v_gene: TRBV12-3/TRBV12-4; CDR3nt: TGTGCCAGCAGTTTGGACAGAGATTCACCCCTCCACTTT; CDR3aa: CASSLDRDSPLHF
abundance: -; len: 12; j_gene: TRBJ2-7; d_gene: -; v_gene: TRBV9; CDR3nt: TGTGCCAGCAGCGCGTCCAAGGGGAAACAGTACTTC; CDR3aa: CASSASKGKQYF
abundance: -; len: 11; j_gene: TRBJ2-7; d_gene: -; v_gene: TRBV6-2/TRBV6-3; CDR3nt: TGTGCCAGCAGTTATAGTGTCGAGCAGTACTTC; CDR3aa: CASSYSVEQYF
abundance: -; len: 13; j_gene: TRBJ1-4; d_gene: -; v_gene: TRBV28; CDR3nt: TGTGCCAGCCTCCTCACGACGGGTGAAAAACTGTTTTTT; CDR3aa: CASLLTTGEKLFF
abundance: -; len: 15; j_gene: TRBJ1-4; d_gene: -; v_gene: TRBV28; CDR3nt: TGTGCCAGCAGCCAGACGCCAGGTGTTGATGAAAAACTGTTTTTT; CDR3aa: CASSQTPGVDEKLFF
abundance: -; len: 17; j_gene: TRBJ1-3; d_gene: -; v_gene: TRBV6-2/TRBV6-3; CDR3nt: TGTGCCAGCAGTTACGTGAAGGGAGAAATCTCTGGAAACACCATATATTTT; CDR3aa: CASSYVKGEISGNTIYF
abundance: -; len: 15; j_gene: TRBJ2-3; d_gene: -; v_gene: TRBV7-2; CDR3nt: TGTGCCAGCAGCTCCGGGACACCCAGCACAGATACGCAGTATTTT; CDR3aa: CASSSGTPSTDTQYF
abundance: -; len: 18; j_gene: TRBJ2-5; d_gene: TRBD2; v_gene: TRBV7-2; CDR3nt: TGTGCCAGCAGCCCCCGAGCTAGCGGGGGGGCGGGGTTAGAGACCCAGTACTTC; CDR3aa: CASSPRASGGAGLETQYF
abundance: -; len: 16; j_gene: TRBJ1-5; d_gene: -; v_gene: TRBV3-1/TRBV3-2; CDR3nt: TGTGCCAGCAGCCGGAATCCGTGGGCCCGCAATCAGCCCCAGCATTTT; CDR3aa: CASSRNPWARNQPQHF
abundance: -; len: 13; j_gene: TRBJ2-5; d_gene: -; v_gene: TRBV18; CDR3nt: TGTGCCAGCTCAAGAGAACAGCAAGAGACCCAGTACTTC; CDR3aa: CASSREQQETQYF
abundance: -; len: 14; j_gene: TRBJ1-1; d_gene: TRBD1; v_gene: TRBV9; CDR3nt: TGTGCCAGCAGCAGAAGGGGGCCGGGGGCTGAAGCTTTCTTT; CDR3aa: CASSRRGPGAEAFF
abundance: once; len: 14; j_gene: TRBJ1-5; d_gene: -; v_gene: TRBV24-1; CDR3nt: TGTGCCACCAGTGATCCAGGGGCGGGTCAGCCCCAGCATTTT; CDR3aa: CATSDPGAGQPQHF
abundance: -; len: 16; j_gene: TRBJ2-5; d_gene: -; v_gene: TRBV24-1; CDR3nt: TGTGCCACCAGTGATTTGCCCGTCGGAGCCCAAGAGACCCAGTACTTC; CDR3aa: CATSDLPVGAQETQYF